Presented here are 28 T cell receptor beta chains from one specimen sequenced in a study of blood T cell repertoires in COVID-19. The data were produced by immunoSEQ multiplex PCR, yet TCRdb's version contains in-frame clones alone and is incomplete. The sample carries just under 250,000 clones, approximately 86% recorded once. The sample taken for sequencing was peripheral blood. The source is a woman aged 30 to 39 who had recovered from COVID-19.

The J gene is TRBJ1-6, the V gene TRBV5-3; D gene unclear. TRBV5-3 is known as an ORF, though its function is uncertain. CDR3 length: 20 amino acids. Trimming pared 2 bases from V and 7 bases from J, leaving 28 bases between. Here the CDR3 DNA reads TGTGCCAGAAGCTTAATTCAGTGGTTAGTGGAAGGATCGGGGAATTCACCCCTCCACTTT. As protein: CARSLIQWLVEGSGNSPLHF.

The V and J genes are TRBV19 and TRBJ2-3, with D possibly matching TRBD1 (6 bases). CDR1 is LNHDA and CDR2 is SQIVND in the germline V gene (reference sequence). Between the trimmed V and J ends, which lost 3 bases and 4 bases, there was a span of 11 bases. The CDR3 extends over 14 amino acids. The CDR3 sequence is CASSIRGPPDTQYF. CDR3 coding DNA: TGTGCCAGTAGTATCAGGGGCCCCCCAGATACGCAGTATTTT. Full variable domain (missing parts from reference TRBV19 and TRBJ2-3): DGGITQSPKYLFRKEGQNVTLSCEQNLNHDAMYWYRQDPGQGLRLIYYSQIVNDFQKGDIAEGYSVSREKKESFPLTVTSAQKNPTAFYLCASSIRGPPDTQYFGPGTRLTVL.

This clone has a count of ten or more. The chain employs TRBV7-3 and TRBJ1-2; 7 nucleotides line up with TRBD1. Germline trimming cut 5 bases from V and 11 bases from J; bases unmatched to any gene: 17. The CDR3 length is 15 residues. From germline, CDR1 is SGHTA and CDR2 FQGTGA. The CDR3 sequence: CASSPSGGGTENYTF. The CDR3 coding sequence is TGTGCCAGCAGCCCATCAGGCGGCGGGACAGAGAATTACACCTTC.

The genes are TRBV30 and TRBJ2-7, with a weak D call TRBD2 (5 bases). V was shortened by 0 bases and J by 2 bases, with 11 bases between the two germline ends. Per germline, CDR1 GTSNPN and CDR2 SVGIG (reference sequence). This CDR3 region has 14 residues. The CDR3 region is CAWSVFGVPYEQYF. CDR3 coding DNA: TGTGCCTGGAGTGTTTTCGGGGTTCCCTACGAGCAGTACTTC.

This chain connects TRBV5-1 to TRBJ2-5, with D possibly being TRBD1 (6 bases). The germline V gene encodes CDR1 SGHRS and CDR2 YFSETQ. V lost 9 bases, J lost 0 bases, and 21 bases lay in between. This CDR3 has 16 residues. The DNA of the CDR3 is TGCGCCACCAAAAAACAGGGTTTGCGGTACCAAGAGACCCAGTACTTC. Translated: CATKKQGLRYQETQYF.

This chain joins TRBV4-1 and TRBJ1-4; D gene ambiguous. V gave up 2 bases and J gave up 3 bases, with 10 bases separating them. This CDR3 contains 15 residues. Germline CDR1 reads MGHRA; CDR2 reads YSYEKL. The CDR3 loop reads CASSQSQSSNEKLFF. Here the CDR3 DNA reads TGCGCCAGCAGCCAAAGCCAATCCTCTAATGAAAAACTGTTTTTT.

V is TRBV7-9 and J is TRBJ1-1, with D maybe TRBD1 (6 bases). Between the trimmed V and J ends, which lost 5 bases and 1 base, there was a span of 14 bases. This CDR3 has 15 amino acids. Germline loops: CDR1 SEHNR, CDR2 FQNEAQ (reference sequence). The CDR3 DNA follows: TGTGCCAGCAGCGTATCAGGGGACCCGAACACTGAAGCTTTCTTT. It yields the protein CASSVSGDPNTEAFF. Full variable domain (outside the CDR3, taken from reference TRBV7-9 and TRBJ1-1): DTGVSQNPRHKITKRGQNVTFRCDPISEHNRLYWYRQTLGQGPEFLTYFQNEAQLEKSRLLSDRFSAERPKGSFSTLEIQRTEQGDSAMYLCASSVSGDPNTEAFFGQGTRLTVV.

On this clone itself: The same CDR3 arises from other DNA sequences in this sample as well. This chain links TRBV27 with TRBJ2-7; TRBD1 might be the D (5 bases). CDR3 size: 13 residues. Trimming left V 3 bases short and J 1 base short, with 7 bases between. Germline V gene sequence: CDR1 MNHEY, CDR2 SMNVEV (reference sequence). The CDR3 nucleotides are TGTGCCAGCAGTTTCGGACAATCCTACGAGCAGTACTTC. This sequence encodes CASSFGQSYEQYF.

J is TRBJ2-5 and V is TRBV5-1; TRBD2 matches at 8 bases. Germline assignment: CDR1 SGHRS and CDR2 YFSETQ. The V segment lost 0 bases and the J segment 5 bases; nucleotides outside the gene matches: 6. This CDR3 region has 15 residues. This CDR3 is CASSLVTAGVETQYF. DNA for the CDR3: TGCGCCAGCAGCTTGGTTACAGCGGGGGTTGAGACCCAGTACTTC. The complete variable domain, with remaining parts taken from reference TRBV5-1 and TRBJ2-5, reads KAGVTQTPRYLIKTRGQQVTLSCSPISGHRSVSWYQQTPGQGLQFLFEYFSETQRNKGNFPGRFSGRQFSNSRSEMNVSTLELGDSALYLCASSLVTAGVETQYFGPGTRLLVL.

The chain has TRBV27 and TRBJ1-1; tentative D call: TRBD1 (5 bases). The germline V and J ends were trimmed by 5 bases and 6 bases, with 13 bases remaining between them. Looked up from germline, CDR1 is MNHEY and CDR2 is SMNVEV (reference sequence). This CDR3 is 13 amino acids long. CDR3 loop: CASSRGGKAEAFF. The CDR3, as DNA: TGTGCCAGCAGTAGGGGCGGGAAGGCTGAAGCTTTCTTT.

The chain employs TRBV2 and TRBJ2-3, with a tentative D call TRBD1 (5 bases). The CDR3 covers 14 residues. The V gene's germline CDR1 is SNHLY and CDR2 FYNNEI. The V end was cut by 7 bases, the J end by 0 bases, with 11 bases between. CDR3 sequence reads: CASNRQSSTDTQYF. CDR3 DNA: TGTGCCAGCAACAGACAGTCTAGCACAGATACGCAGTATTTT.

The gene calls are TRBV2 and TRBJ2-3; 13 bases match TRBD2. The CDR3 contains 14 residues. The germline V gene encodes CDR1 SNHLY and CDR2 FYNNEI. The junction had 3 bases not matched to a gene; V was cut back by 5 bases and J by 7 bases. The CDR3 DNA is TGTGCCAGCAGTACTAGCGGGGGGGATCATACGCAGTATTTT. Protein sequence: CASSTSGGDHTQYF.

This rearrangement joins TRBV2 to TRBJ1-2; no clear D. Trimming removed 6 bases from V and 0 bases from J, with 14 bases in between. The CDR3 is 15 residues long. Looked up from germline, CDR1 is SNHLY and CDR2 is FYNNEI. CDR3 bases: TGTGCCAGCAGAGTCGGGAGGGCCACTAACTATGGCTACACCTTC. Translating gives CASRVGRATNYGYTF.

This clone occurred once. The chain couples TRBV6-5 to TRBJ2-7; 7 bases match TRBD2. V shed 6 bases and J 9 bases; nucleotides not matched to a gene: 5. The V gene's germline CDR1 is MNHEY and CDR2 SVGAGI. There are 11 residues in the CDR3. Here the CDR3 reads CASSPLAGQYF. In nucleotides, the CDR3 is TGTGCCAGCAGCCCCTTAGCGGGGCAGTACTTC.

The CDR3 protein is CASSDLTGAGYTF. As DNA, the CDR3 is TGTGCCAGCAGTGATCTTACCGGTGCAGGCTACACCTTC. The chain carries TRBV2 and TRBJ1-2; no firm D call. Germline V lookup: CDR1 SNHLY, CDR2 FYNNEI. Trimming took off 3 bases at V and 8 bases at J, with 13 bases between the two ends. The CDR3 is 13 residues long.

This chain links TRBV4-2 with TRBJ2-2; TRBD2 aligns across 10 bases. The CDR3 covers 18 residues. Germline lookup yields CDR1 LGHNA and CDR2 YNFKEQ. J gave up 4 bases and V 1 base, and 9 bases lay outside the gene matches. The CDR3 DNA is TGTGCCAGCAGCCAAGTTTCAAGCGGGGGGGCTGGCACCGGGGAGCTGTTTTTT. As protein: CASSQVSSGGAGTGELFF.

V is TRBV18 and J is TRBJ2-1, with TRBD2 identical over 11 bases. V lost 6 bases to trimming and J lost 4 bases; unmatched junction nucleotides: 11. This CDR3 has 17 residues. Germline values: CDR1 KGHSH, CDR2 LQKENI. For the CDR3, the DNA is TGTGCCAGCTCCGCCTACTCGGGACTAGCGGCTTACAATGAGCAGTTCTTC. As protein: CASSAYSGLAAYNEQFF.

The chain has TRBV2 and TRBJ2-7; 7 positions agree with TRBD1. This CDR3 has 11 amino acids. J was trimmed by 4 bases and V by 10 bases; bases with no gene match: 4. The germline V gene has CDR1 SNHLY and CDR2 FYNNEI. CDR3 protein: CATGTDYEQYF. In nucleotides, the CDR3 is TGTGCCACGGGGACAGATTACGAGCAGTACTTC.

V gene TRBV4-2 combines with J gene TRBJ1-2; possibly TRBD1 for D (6 bases). This CDR3 has 14 amino acids. Germline CDR1 LGHNA, CDR2 YNFKEQ. V lost 4 bases to trimming and J lost 6 bases, with 15 bases between them. The CDR3 DNA reads TGTGCCAGCAGCCGAGAGGGGGGGACGAATGGCTACACCTTC. Translation gives CASSREGGTNGYTF.

The rearrangement uses TRBV5-1 and TRBJ2-1; D may be TRBD1 (5 bases). Trimming removed 5 bases at V and 5 bases at J, with 8 bases between. Germline CDR1 SGHRS, CDR2 YFSETQ. This CDR3 has 12 amino acids. This chain's CDR3 is CASRTDNNEQFF. CDR3 nucleotides: TGCGCCAGCAGGACAGATAACAATGAGCAGTTCTTC.

The J gene is TRBJ1-3, the V gene TRBV5-1; D is uncertain. The V and J ends lost 4 bases and 3 bases respectively, with 11 bases between them. Germline V CDR1 and CDR2: SGHRS, YFSETQ. The length of the CDR3 is 14 residues. As DNA, the CDR3 is TGCGCCAGCAGCCCGACTTTGGGTGGAAACACCATATATTTT. Protein: CASSPTLGGNTIYF.

The chain links TRBV4-1 to TRBJ1-6; D might be TRBD1 (6 bases). CDR1 MGHRA and CDR2 YSYEKL come from the germline V gene. CDR3 length: 18 residues. The V end lost 8 bases, the J end lost 4 bases, and 24 bases lay between the germline ends. The DNA of the CDR3 is TGCGCCAGCCCCCAAAGCCCCTACGTGGACAGTTATAATTCACCCCTCCACTTT. It translates to CASPQSPYVDSYNSPLHF.

This clone was counted a single time. The V call is TRBV19, the J call TRBJ1-2; 9 nucleotides align to TRBD1. Trimming took 3 bases from V and 8 from J; bases not matched to a gene: 7. Germline values: CDR1 LNHDA, CDR2 SQIVND (reference sequence). This CDR3 is 14 amino acids long. The CDR3 coding sequence is TGTGCCAGTAGTATGTGGGACAGGGCTGACGGCTACACCTTC. It specifies CASSMWDRADGYTF.

This sequence joins TRBV19 and TRBJ1-1, with TRBD1 matching 9 bases. This CDR3 spans 14 amino acids. Per germline, CDR1 LNHDA and CDR2 SQIVND (reference sequence). Trimming cost V 5 bases and J 4 bases; bases outside gene matches: 5. CDR3 protein: CASSPSTGGTEAFF. The CDR3, as DNA: TGTGCCAGTAGTCCGTCGACAGGGGGCACTGAAGCTTTCTTT.

The rearrangement links TRBV2 to TRBJ2-1; 10 bases match TRBD2. Germline assignment: CDR1 SNHLY and CDR2 FYNNEI. After removal of 6 bases from V and 12 bases from J, the junction contained 17 bases not matched to a gene. The CDR3 length is 16 residues. The CDR3 region has the DNA TGTGCCAGCAGGCAACTAGCGGGGACAGCTATCGGTCGGCAGTTCTTC. This encodes CASRQLAGTAIGRQFF.

This chain connects TRBV4-2 to TRBJ2-5, with TRBD2 identical over 8 bases. Germline V gives CDR1 LGHNA, CDR2 YNFKEQ. J lost 0 bases, V lost 0 bases, and 3 bases had no gene match. This CDR3 is built from 16 residues. CDR3 DNA: TGTGCCAGCAGCCAAGAGAGCGGGGGCCACCAAGAGACCCAGTACTTC. Translated: CASSQESGGHQETQYF.

CDR3 sequence (DNA): TGTGCCAGCAGCTCCGCCCCGAGGCGGGGGAACAATGAGCAGTTCTTC. This encodes CASSSAPRRGNNEQFF. The chain employs TRBV7-2 and TRBJ2-1; TRBD2 aligns across 7 bases. The CDR3 covers 16 residues. V gave up 4 bases and J gave up 5 bases; unmatched junction bases: 11. The germline CDR1 and CDR2 sequences are SGHTA and FQGNSA.

The V and J genes are TRBV14 and TRBJ2-7; TRBD2 matches 11 bases. The V segment lost 5 bases and the J segment 5 bases; nucleotides outside the gene matches: 20. This CDR3 is 19 amino acids long. From germline, CDR1 is SGHDN and CDR2 FVKESK. This CDR3 is CASSTHPLSGGAVSHEQYF. CDR3 nucleotides: TGTGCCAGCAGCACACACCCGCTTAGCGGGGGGGCCGTTTCCCACGAGCAGTACTTC.